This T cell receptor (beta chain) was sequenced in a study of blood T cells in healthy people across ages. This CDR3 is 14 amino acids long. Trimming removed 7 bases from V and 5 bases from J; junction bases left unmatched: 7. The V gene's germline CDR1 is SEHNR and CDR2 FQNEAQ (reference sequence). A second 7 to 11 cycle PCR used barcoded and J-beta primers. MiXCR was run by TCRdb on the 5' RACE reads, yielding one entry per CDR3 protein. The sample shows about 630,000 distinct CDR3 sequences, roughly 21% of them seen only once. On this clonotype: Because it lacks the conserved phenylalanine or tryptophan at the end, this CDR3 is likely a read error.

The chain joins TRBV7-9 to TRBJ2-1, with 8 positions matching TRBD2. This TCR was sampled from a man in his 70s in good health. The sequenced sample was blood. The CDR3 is CASIPAGVHNEQFS. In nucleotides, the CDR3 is TGTGCCAGCATCCCAGCGGGAGTTCACAATGAGCAGTTCTCC.